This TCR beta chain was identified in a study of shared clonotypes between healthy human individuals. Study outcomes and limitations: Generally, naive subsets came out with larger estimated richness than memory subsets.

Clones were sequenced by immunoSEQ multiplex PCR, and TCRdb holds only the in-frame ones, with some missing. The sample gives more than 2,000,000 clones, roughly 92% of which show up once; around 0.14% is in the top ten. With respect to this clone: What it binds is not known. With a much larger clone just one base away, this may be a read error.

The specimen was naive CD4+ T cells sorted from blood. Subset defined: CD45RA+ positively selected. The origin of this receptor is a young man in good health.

CDR3 sequence reads: CASSLGGTQYF. The CDR3 DNA is TGCGCCAGCAGCTTGGGGGGGACCCAGTACTTC. The V call is TRBV5-1, the J call TRBJ2-5; D uncertain. Germline values: CDR1 SGHRS, CDR2 YFSETQ. The CDR3 is 11 residues long. Deletions cut 0 bases from V and 7 bases from J, with 4 bases between.